This T cell receptor beta chain is drawn from a study of blood T cell repertoires in COVID-19. The CDR3 extends over 15 amino acids. V lost 3 bases, J lost 0 bases, and 11 bases lay in between. Germline lookup yields CDR1 SEHNR and CDR2 FQNEAQ (reference sequence). TCRdb's copy holds only in-frame clones and misses some; the assay was immunoSEQ multiplex PCR. The table includes approximately 500,000 clones, 70% to 90% detected once. Sequenced input: peripheral blood. The receptor comes from a human donor in a cohort sampled during active COVID-19. The V and J genes are TRBV7-9 and TRBJ1-2; D gene unclear. The CDR3 nucleotides are TGTGCCAGCAGCTTTTCATCCTCAGCTAACTATGGCTACACCTTC. It encodes CASSFSSSANYGYTF. The variable domain in full, with the rest retrieved from reference TRBV7-9 and TRBJ1-2, is DTGVSQNPRHKITKRGQNVTFRCDPISEHNRLYWYRQTLGQGPEFLTYFQNEAQLEKSRLLSDRFSAERPKGSFSTLEIQRTEQGDSAMYLCASSFSSSANYGYTFGSGTRLTVV.